Sequencing of this T cell receptor (beta chain) was carried out in a study of CD8 T cells in ankylosing spondylitis listed by TCRdb under 2017. Study-wide context: To find TCR variants linked to disease, the study profiled T cell receptor beta repertoires in ankylosing spondylitis patients and healthy donors. In total, the full study cohort was made up of 95 to 110 healthy donors and 25 ankylosing spondylitis patients. Samples of peripheral blood were taken, and for ankylosing spondylitis patients, synovial fluid was collected as well. The study at large found these results: The disease-linked clones were reported as significantly enriched in matched synovial fluid samples from ankylosing spondylitis patients. Some motif variants were previously reported in synovial fluid and blood of reactive arthritis patients, suggesting common disease-initiation mechanisms. Blood from ankylosing spondylitis patients appeared to be characterized by a TCR beta motif made up of fewer than ten highly homologous amino acid variants. A CD8+ phenotype was shown by the disease-linked clones, which were found at relatively low frequencies in peripheral blood.

The sample was run on an Illumina HiSeq 2500. Quantitative 5'-RACE with molecular barcodes was used to prepare TCR beta libraries. As for how the authors treated the data: To identify disease-linked TCR variants, a new computational method was used, one built on a probabilistic model of VDJ rearrangement. The public reads were run again by TCRdb, first through fastp at Q25 and then through MiXCR, and only productive beta chains were kept. Entries are consolidated by CDR3 protein sequence, retaining the most common genes and DNA. TCRdb, not the authors, supplied the V and J calls. The sample records hundreds of thousands of distinct CDR3 sequences, approximately 9% of which are singletons. The ten largest clonotypes hold around 6.8% of the sample. This clonotype has a handful of counts. No cognate antigen has been identified for it. No quality values exist for individual bases; no much larger clone is one base distant.

Sequenced input: blood, either unsorted or a sorted T cell fraction (not recorded which). This TCR was recovered from a male donor with ankylosing spondylitis or in good health (not recorded which).

The CDR3 loop reads CASSLSDPSGFDTQYF. The DNA sequence reads TGCGCCAGCAGCTTGTCGGATCCTAGCGGGTTCGATACGCAGTATTTT. Recombination linked TRBV5-1 to TRBJ2-3, and 8 junction bases match TRBD2. Germline trimming: 1 base from V, 6 bases from J; junction bases outside gene matches: 10. CDR1 and CDR2 are read off the germline V gene as SGHRS and YFSETQ. Including cysteine and phenylalanine, the CDR3 has 16 amino acids. Kept here is only the CDR3 DNA, which spans 48 bases and is read in frame from base 1.